This is a list of T cell receptor beta chains from one sample in a study of PD-1 blockade in classical Hodgkin lymphoma. The data were produced by immunoSEQ multiplex PCR, yet TCRdb's version contains in-frame clones alone and is incomplete. The table lists 25,000 to 35,000 clones, roughly 71% of them singletons. Sequencing used peripheral blood mononuclear cells (PBMCs), obtained before the second cycle of nivolumab. These receptors were collected from a human donor with classical Hodgkin lymphoma. CDR3s include the opening cysteine and the closing phenylalanine or tryptophan. A D gene is named only where the DNA matches it firmly. For some rows the clone size is stated as once, few or many, or as a class when expanded; others skip it.

abundance: .
j_gene: TRBJ2-2
d_gene: .
v_gene: TRBV19
CDR3aa: CASSIFHGELFF
CDR3nt: TGTGCCAGTAGTATATTCCACGGGGAGCTGTTTTTT

abundance: .
j_gene: TRBJ1-1
d_gene: TRBD1
v_gene: TRBV10-3
CDR3aa: CAISGDSLNTEAFF
CDR3nt: TGTGCCATCAGCGGGGACAGCCTGAACACTGAAGCTTTCTTT

abundance: .
j_gene: TRBJ2-7
d_gene: TRBD1
v_gene: TRBV28
CDR3aa: CASSSGTGPYEQYF
CDR3nt: TGTGCCAGCAGTTCCGGGACAGGCCCCTACGAGCAGTACTTC

abundance: once
j_gene: TRBJ1-1
d_gene: TRBD1
v_gene: TRBV9
CDR3aa: CASSVTGGAGEAFF
CDR3nt: TGTGCCAGCAGCGTGACAGGGGGCGCGGGTGAAGCTTTCTTT

abundance: .
j_gene: TRBJ2-3
d_gene: .
v_gene: TRBV5-4
CDR3aa: CASSLGYRGGDTQYF
CDR3nt: TGTGCCAGCAGCTTAGGGTATAGGGGGGGAGATACGCAGTATTTT

abundance: many
j_gene: TRBJ1-2
d_gene: TRBD1
v_gene: TRBV28
CDR3aa: CASSLLGGADYGYTF
CDR3nt: TGTGCCAGCAGTTTATTAGGGGGCGCCGACTATGGCTACACCTTC

abundance: .
j_gene: TRBJ1-2
d_gene: .
v_gene: TRBV10-2
CDR3aa: CASSEGTGGHYGYTF
CDR3nt: TGCGCCAGCAGTGAAGGGACCGGAGGTCACTATGGCTACACCTTC

abundance: once
j_gene: TRBJ1-5
d_gene: .
v_gene: TRBV19
CDR3aa: CASSKSYNQPQHF
CDR3nt: TGTGCCAGTAGTAAGTCCTACAATCAGCCCCAGCATTTT

abundance: once
j_gene: TRBJ2-5
d_gene: .
v_gene: TRBV29-1
CDR3aa: CSVDLQETQYF
CDR3nt: TGCAGCGTTGATCTCCAAGAGACCCAGTACTTC

abundance: once
j_gene: TRBJ2-7
d_gene: .
v_gene: TRBV19
CDR3aa: CASSINGPHPYEQYF
CDR3nt: TGTGCCAGTAGTATCAACGGGCCTCATCCCTACGAGCAGTACTTC

abundance: once
j_gene: TRBJ2-2
d_gene: .
v_gene: TRBV18
CDR3aa: CASSPLGLGENTGELFF
CDR3nt: TGTGCCAGCTCACCCCTAGGTTTGGGCGAGAACACCGGGGAGCTGTTTTTT

abundance: .
j_gene: TRBJ1-2
d_gene: TRBD1
v_gene: TRBV6-5
CDR3aa: CASRKGQANYGYTF
CDR3nt: TGTGCCAGCAGAAAGGGACAGGCAAACTATGGCTACACCTTC

abundance: few
j_gene: TRBJ1-2
d_gene: .
v_gene: TRBV19
CDR3aa: CASSILSGLGYTF
CDR3nt: TGTGCCAGTAGTATTCTATCGGGGCTAGGCTACACCTTC

abundance: .
j_gene: TRBJ1-4
d_gene: .
v_gene: TRBV27
CDR3aa: CASSPPGGMREKLFF
CDR3nt: TGTGCCAGCAGCCCTCCGGGGGGCATGAGGGAAAAACTGTTTTTT

abundance: once
j_gene: TRBJ2-2
d_gene: .
v_gene: TRBV27
CDR3aa: CASSLGTGELFF
CDR3nt: TGTGCCAGCAGTTTAGGGACCGGGGAGCTGTTTTTT